These T cell receptor beta chains were read from a single sample in a study of cytomegalovirus exposure and HLA in healthy donors. Method: immunoSEQ multiplex PCR; TCRdb's copy keeps in-frame clones and lacks some. The sample lists about 180,000 clones; roughly 79% were seen once. The sequencing sample was made of PBMCs. These receptors were obtained from a woman under 30 in good health and CMV-seropositive. The CDR3 runs from the conserved cysteine through the conserved F or W. A D gene is named only where the DNA matches it firmly. Some rows mark clone size as missing; the rest say once, few, many or name a class of expanded clone.

cdr3_nt,cdr3_aa,v_call,j_call,d_call,clone_size
TGCGCCAGCAGCGGGACTAGCGGGGGGGCGGATGAGCAGTTCTTC,CASSGTSGGADEQFF,TRBV5-1,TRBJ2-1,TRBD2,-
TGCGCCAGCAGCTTGGGAACTAGCGGGGTCTACGAGCAGTACTTC,CASSLGTSGVYEQYF,TRBV5-1,TRBJ2-7,TRBD2,few
TGTGCCAGCAGCCGGGGGACAGGGGACTCCAATCAGCCCCAGCATTTT,CASSRGTGDSNQPQHF,TRBV7-9,TRBJ1-5,TRBD1,-
TGTTCCAGCAGCTTAGACGGTTGGAGGGATACTAACTATGGCTACACCTTC,CSSSLDGWRDTNYGYTF,TRBV7-9,TRBJ1-2,-,-
TGTGCCAGCAGCTTGAGGGGGGTTGGGACAGGGATGGATGGCTACACCTTC,CASSLRGVGTGMDGYTF,TRBV11-2,TRBJ1-2,TRBD1,few
TGTGCCAGCAGCCCTATGAGCTGGACAGGGGCTACGGATACGCAGTATTTT,CASSPMSWTGATDTQYF,TRBV7-8,TRBJ2-3,TRBD1,-
TGTGCCAGCAGCTTCTTGGCGGGGGGGTTAGGAGAGACCCAGTACTTC,CASSFLAGGLGETQYF,TRBV7-8,TRBJ2-5,TRBD2,-
TGCAGCGGTGCCCACAGGGGTGGTCCAGGCTACACCTTC,CSGAHRGGPGYTF,TRBV29-1,TRBJ1-2,TRBD1,-
TGTGCCAGCAGTTACTCATCAGGGGGGTCCGGAGAGCTGTTTTTT,CASSYSSGGSGELFF,TRBV6-5,TRBJ2-2,-,once
TGTGCCAGCAGTGGTTCGGGACAGCCTGGAAACACCATATATTTT,CASSGSGQPGNTIYF,TRBV28,TRBJ1-3,TRBD1,-
TGTGCCAGCAGCTTACTTCTAGCGGGAGATAGCACAGATACGCAGTATTTT,CASSLLLAGDSTDTQYF,TRBV7-8,TRBJ2-3,TRBD2,-
TGCGCCAGCAGCCAAGCTTACTCTGGAAACACCATATATTTT,CASSQAYSGNTIYF,TRBV5-1,TRBJ1-3,-,-
TGTGCCAGCAGCCACCGACAGGGGTTGTTGCGTACTGAAGCTTTCTTT,CASSHRQGLLRTEAFF,TRBV4-2,TRBJ1-1,TRBD1,-
TGCAGCGTTGACGATGGCAGGGGATTCACTGGCTACACCTTC,CSVDDGRGFTGYTF,TRBV29-1,TRBJ1-2,-,few
TGCAGCGTTGAAGGATGGGGCCAGACCCAGTACTTC,CSVEGWGQTQYF,TRBV29-1,TRBJ2-5,-,-
TGCAGCGTCGACGGAGTGACAGGGGTGAACAATCAGCCCCAGCATTTT,CSVDGVTGVNNQPQHF,TRBV29-1,TRBJ1-5,TRBD1,-
TGTGCCAGCAGTGAACCTAGCTCTGGAAACACCATATATTTT,CASSEPSSGNTIYF,TRBV2,TRBJ1-3,-,-
TGCGCCAGCAGCACCCGAGGGGCGGGGGGTCGAGGGTCCTACGAGCAGTACTTC,CASSTRGAGGRGSYEQYF,TRBV5-1,TRBJ2-7,TRBD2,once
TGCGCCAGCAGCCAAGTCCGGCAGGGGGGAGATCAGCCCCAGCATTTT,CASSQVRQGGDQPQHF,TRBV4-3,TRBJ1-5,TRBD1,-
TGTGCCAGCAGGGGCGACAGGGGACGGGTACAGCCCCAGCATTTT,CASRGDRGRVQPQHF,TRBV2,TRBJ1-5,TRBD1,-
TGTGCCAGCAGCCCCGCGGGGCCAGACAAAAACATTCAGTACTTC,CASSPAGPDKNIQYF,TRBV13,TRBJ2-4,-,-
TGCAGCGTTGAAGCCGGGACAGGGAGCGCTAGGATATCCTACAATGAGCAGTTCTTC,CSVEAGTGSARISYNEQFF,TRBV29-1,TRBJ2-1,TRBD1,-
TGTGCCAGCAGTTACGCGGCATCGGACTACGAGCAGTACTTC,CASSYAASDYEQYF,TRBV6-6,TRBJ2-7,-,-
TGTGCCAGCAGACGGACACTACAAGAGACCCAGTACTTC,CASRRTLQETQYF,TRBV5-6,TRBJ2-5,-,-
TGTGCCTGGAGTGTAGGGGCTGAAGCTTTCTTT,CAWSVGAEAFF,TRBV30,TRBJ1-1,-,-
TGTGCCAGCAGTGAAGGAGACTGGACCTACAATGAGCAGTTCTTC,CASSEGDWTYNEQFF,TRBV6-1,TRBJ2-1,-,-
TGTGCCAGCAGCCCCAGGGGACAGGGGACCGGGGAGCTGTTTTTT,CASSPRGQGTGELFF,TRBV11-3,TRBJ2-2,TRBD1,once
TGCGCCAGCAGCCAAGACACAGGGTCCACCGGGGAGCTGTTTTTT,CASSQDTGSTGELFF,TRBV4-3,TRBJ2-2,-,-